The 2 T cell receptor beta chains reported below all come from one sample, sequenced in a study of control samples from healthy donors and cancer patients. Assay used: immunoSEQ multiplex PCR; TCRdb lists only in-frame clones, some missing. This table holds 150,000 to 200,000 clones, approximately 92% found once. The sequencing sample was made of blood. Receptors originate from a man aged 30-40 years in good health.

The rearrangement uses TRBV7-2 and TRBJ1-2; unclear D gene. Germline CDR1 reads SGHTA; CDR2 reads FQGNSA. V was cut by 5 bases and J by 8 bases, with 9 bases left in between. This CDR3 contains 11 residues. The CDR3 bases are TGTGCCAGCAGCCCTTGGGGAGGCTACACCTTC. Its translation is CASSPWGGYTF.

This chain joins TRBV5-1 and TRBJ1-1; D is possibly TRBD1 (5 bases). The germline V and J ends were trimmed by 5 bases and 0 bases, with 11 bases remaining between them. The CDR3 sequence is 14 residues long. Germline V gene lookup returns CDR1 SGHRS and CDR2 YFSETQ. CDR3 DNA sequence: TGCGCCAGCAGTTTACGGACATTGAACACTGAAGCTTTCTTT. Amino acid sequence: CASSLRTLNTEAFF.